These 30 T cell receptor beta chains were sequenced from one sample in a study of T cell repertoires in cytomegalovirus infection. MiXCR, run by TCRdb on the reads, gives a single entry per CDR3 protein. The sample lists 740,000 or so distinct CDR3 sequences, under 40% occurring once. The sequenced material came from PBMCs. These receptor sequences come from a human donor in good health (CMV status not recorded). Some clones in this sample may be carry-over from other donors' samples.

DNA of the CDR3: TGCGCCAGCAGCGTCAAGCAGGGAAGCGGGACTGAAGCTTTCTTT. Its translation is CASSVKQGSGTEAFF. The chain combines TRBV5-1 with TRBJ1-1; tentative D call: TRBD1 (5 bases). Deletions cut 4 bases from V and 5 bases from J, with 18 bases between. The germline CDR1 and CDR2 sequences are SGHRS and YFSETQ. The CDR3 spans 15 residues.

This clonotype showed up just a few times. The chain is built from TRBV5-6 and TRBJ2-7, with 9 bases lining up with TRBD1. J lost 2 bases, V lost 1 base, and 4 bases had no gene match. The CDR3 has 15 amino acids. Germline V gene sequence: CDR1 SGHDT, CDR2 YYEEEE. The CDR3 loop is CASSLTGGITYEQYF. The CDR3 DNA reads TGTGCCAGCAGCTTGACAGGGGGCATTACCTACGAGCAGTACTTC.

This clonotype came up many times. The chain joins TRBV7-2 to TRBJ2-2; no firm D call. This CDR3 contains 11 residues. V lost 4 bases and J 9 bases, leaving 6 bases between the germline ends. Germline-derived CDR1 and CDR2 are SGHTA and FQGNSA. CDR3 loop: CASSSKRELFF. The CDR3 DNA sequence: TGTGCCAGCAGCTCCAAAAGGGAGCTGTTTTTT.

The rearrangement links TRBV2 to TRBJ2-4, with 8 nucleotides matching TRBD1. The CDR3 sequence is 14 residues long. In germline, CDR1 is SNHLY, CDR2 FYNNEI. Losses at the gene ends were 2 bases for V and 6 bases for J; bases not matched to a gene: 3. The CDR3 coding sequence is TGTGCCAGCAGTGAACAGGGGGCAGGAAACATTCAGTACTTC. It encodes CASSEQGAGNIQYF.

To note about this clonotype: The missing conserved phenylalanine or tryptophan at the end of this CDR3 makes a read error likely. The chain is built from TRBV6-5 and TRBJ1-1; D is perhaps TRBD1 (5 bases). The CDR3 spans 14 residues. The germline gives CDR1 MNHEY, CDR2 SVGAGI. The chain's CDR3 is CASSVGLENTEAFC. In nucleotides, the CDR3 is TGTGCAAGCAGTGTGGGACTGGAGAACACTGAAGCTTTCTGT.

Note on this clonotype: A much larger clone sits a single nucleotide away, making a read error possible. This chain uses TRBV7-2 with TRBJ2-7; D perhaps matches TRBD1 (7 bases). The germline V gene encodes CDR1 SGHTA and CDR2 FQGNSA. The CDR3 length is 14 residues. The CDR3 region has the DNA TGTGCCAGCTACGGTGGGGGGACAGCTTCCGAGCAGCACTTC. Translating gives CASYGGGTASEQHF.

The table lists this clonotype with a few counts. The chain employs TRBV29-1 and TRBJ2-5; D might be TRBD1 (5 bases). Germline CDR1 is SQVTM and CDR2 is ANQGSEA. The CDR3 extends over 13 amino acids. Trimming cost V 3 bases and J 5 bases, with 13 bases left between them. CDR3 sequence: CSVEWAGKETQYF. CDR3 bases: TGCAGCGTTGAGTGGGCAGGGAAGGAGACCCAGTACTTC.

The rearrangement links TRBV5-4 to TRBJ2-3; D perhaps matches TRBD2 (7 bases). In germline, CDR1 is SGHNT, CDR2 YYREEE (reference sequence). The V end was cut by 5 bases, the J end by 3 bases, with 16 bases between. This CDR3 spans 15 amino acids. CDR3 loop: CASSPWGGLTDTQYF. CDR3 bases: TGTGCCAGCAGTCCCTGGGGGGGCTTGACAGATACGCAGTATTTT. The entire variable domain, with the rest obtained from reference TRBV5-4 and TRBJ2-3, is as follows: ETGVTQSPTHLIKTRGQQVTLRCSSQSGHNTVSWYQQALGQGPQFIFQYYREEENGRGNFPPRFSGLQFPNYSSELNVNALELDDSALYLCASSPWGGLTDTQYFGPGTRLTVL.

This clonotype was detected once. This chain joins TRBV6-1 and TRBJ2-7, with TRBD1 matching over 7 bases. Germline V CDR1 and CDR2: MNHNS, SASEGT. The CDR3 has 13 amino acids. V trimming: 6 bases; J trimming: 2 bases; junction bases outside the gene matches: 4. CDR3 amino acids: CASSGTDTYEQYF. As DNA, the CDR3 is TGTGCCAGCAGCGGGACAGATACCTACGAGCAGTACTTC.

The rearrangement uses TRBV28 and TRBJ1-1; D gene ambiguous. Looked up from germline, CDR1 is MDHEN and CDR2 is SYDVKM. The CDR3 length is 14 residues. V lost 4 bases to trimming and J lost 5 bases, with 14 bases between them. This chain's CDR3 is CASSSVVGRTEAFF. CDR3 bases: TGTGCCAGCAGTTCGGTCGTAGGACGGACTGAAGCTTTCTTT.

The chain employs TRBV7-2 and TRBJ2-1; no firm D call. The CDR3 runs 16 residues. Trimming pared 1 base from V and 9 bases from J, leaving 19 bases between. The germline CDR1 and CDR2 sequences are SGHTA and FQGNSA. CDR3 sequence reads: CASSLESFGATGEQFF. The CDR3 DNA is TGTGCCAGCAGCTTAGAGAGTTTTGGAGCGACGGGTGAGCAGTTCTTC.

This chain links TRBV27 with TRBJ1-2, with a possible D match to TRBD1 (5 bases). This CDR3 is built from 15 residues. Germline V gene sequence: CDR1 MNHEY, CDR2 SMNVEV (reference sequence). The V and J ends lost 1 base and 6 bases respectively, with 15 bases between them. The DNA of the CDR3 is TGTGCCAGCAGTTTATTTGGTTTACAGGATGATGGCTACACCTTC. Translating it yields CASSLFGLQDDGYTF.

Here the CDR3 DNA reads TGCGCCAGCAGCTTCTCCGGACAGGGGGACACTGAAGCTTTCTTT. It codes for CASSFSGQGDTEAFF. This rearrangement joins TRBV5-1 to TRBJ1-1; TRBD1 matches at 10 bases. Germline CDR1 SGHRS, CDR2 YFSETQ. V lost 2 bases to trimming and J lost 3 bases; unmatched junction nucleotides: 4. The CDR3 length is 15 residues.

The chain uses TRBV7-6 and TRBJ1-4; D may be TRBD1 (5 bases). CDR1 SGHVS and CDR2 FNYEAQ come from the germline V gene. This CDR3 is built from 14 residues. Between the trimmed V and J ends, which lost 1 base and 5 bases, there was a span of 8 bases. CDR3 region: CASSLEWGNEKLFF. The CDR3, as DNA: TGTGCCAGCAGCTTAGAATGGGGGAATGAAAAACTGTTTTTT.

J is TRBJ1-4 and V is TRBV7-6, with a possible D match to TRBD1 (6 bases). The CDR3 is 16 amino acids. The germline CDR1 and CDR2 sequences are SGHVS and FNYEAQ. Between the trimmed V and J ends, which lost 1 base and 7 bases, there was a span of 16 bases. The CDR3 coding sequence is TGTGCCAGCAGCTTAGAATCGGGGGGCTGGTCTGAAAAACTGTTTTTT. Translation: CASSLESGGWSEKLFF.

The genes are TRBV12-3 or TRBV12-4 and TRBJ1-2; D call uncertain. Trimming took 2 bases from V and 8 from J, leaving 15 bases between them. The CDR3 sequence is 14 residues long. CDR3 DNA sequence: TGTGCCAGCAGTTTACAAGAAGAAGGTATCGGCTACACCTTC. This codes for CASSLQEEGIGYTF.

This clonotype turned up a few times. This chain joins TRBV7-9 and TRBJ1-2, with D possibly matching TRBD1 (5 bases). This CDR3 region has 16 residues. V was trimmed by 0 bases and J by 4 bases, leaving 15 bases between them. Looked up from germline, CDR1 is SEHNR and CDR2 is FQNEAQ (reference sequence). CDR3 region: CASSLAGAGTSYGYTF. In DNA, the CDR3 is TGTGCCAGCAGCTTAGCGGGCGCGGGGACCAGCTATGGCTACACCTTC.

This chain uses TRBV28 with TRBJ1-4; D is possibly TRBD1 (5 bases). V was clipped by 5 bases and J by 7 bases, with 26 bases between them. Germline V gene data show CDR1 as MDHEN and CDR2 as SYDVKM. The CDR3 is 18 amino acids. The CDR3 loop reads CASSPLQEPGPPIEKLFF. The CDR3 coding sequence is TGTGCCAGCAGTCCGTTACAGGAGCCGGGACCCCCTATTGAAAAACTGTTTTTT.

V and J are TRBV6-2 or TRBV6-3 and TRBJ2-2; TRBD1 matches at 8 bases. Trimming removed 2 bases from V and 0 bases from J; junction bases left unmatched: 5. This CDR3 region has 17 residues. CDR1 and CDR2 from the germline V gene are MNHEY and SVGEGT. CDR3 coding DNA: TGTGCCAGCAGTTACCCGACAGGGGTCGCGAACACCGGGGAGCTGTTTTTT. This gives the protein CASSYPTGVANTGELFF.

This rearrangement joins TRBV19 to TRBJ2-3, with TRBD1 identical over 9 bases. Germline CDR1 reads LNHDA; CDR2 reads SQIVND (reference sequence). The CDR3 runs to 15 residues. The junction had 10 bases not matched to a gene; V was cut back by 8 bases and J by 4 bases. CDR3 in DNA: TGTGCCAGTCACAACAGGGGGCGATCCCCAGATACGCAGTATTTT. Its translation is CASHNRGRSPDTQYF.

This chain links TRBV10-3 with TRBJ2-3; D remains ambiguous. This CDR3 is 15 amino acids long. The germline V and J ends were trimmed by 5 bases and 2 bases, with 14 bases remaining between them. The germline V gene encodes CDR1 ENHRY and CDR2 SYGVKD. The CDR3 region has the DNA TGTGCCATCAGTTCGAGCGACCCACCCACAGATACGCAGTATTTT. Its translation: CAISSSDPPTDTQYF.

To note about this clonotype: As the CDR3 is not closed by the conserved phenylalanine or tryptophan, this likely results from a read error. The chain links TRBV6-9 to TRBJ2-2; no reliable D call. Trimming took 5 bases from V and 6 from J, leaving 10 bases between them. This CDR3 has 13 amino acids. CDR1 is MNHGY, CDR2 SVAAGI, per germline. The CDR3 region is CASSLGFAGELFI. The CDR3 DNA is TGTGCCAGCAGTCTAGGGTTTGCCGGGGAGCTGTTTATT.

The sample holds many counts of this clonotype. The chain combines TRBV7-2 with TRBJ2-6; D gene ambiguous. This CDR3 has 16 residues. Germline assignment: CDR1 SGHTA and CDR2 FQGNSA. V gave up 1 base and J gave up 0 bases, with 7 bases separating them. The CDR3 is CASSLGVSSGANVLTF. DNA for the CDR3: TGTGCCAGCAGCTTAGGGGTCAGCTCTGGGGCCAACGTCCTGACTTTC.

This clonotype was recorded a few times. The chain recombines TRBV7-3 with TRBJ1-2; D not certain. Between the trimmed V and J ends, which lost 3 bases and 0 bases, there was a span of 26 bases. In germline, CDR1 is SGHTA, CDR2 FQGTGA. The CDR3 consists of 20 residues. CDR3 DNA: TGTGCCAGCAGCTTGAGAGGAGTCCGGACCGCTATATATTCTAACTATGGCTACACCTTC. Amino acid sequence: CASSLRGVRTAIYSNYGYTF.

The chain carries TRBV28 and TRBJ1-6, with D perhaps matching TRBD1 (6 bases). The germline V gene encodes CDR1 MDHEN and CDR2 SYDVKM. V lost 3 bases, J lost 10 bases, and 13 bases lay in between. The length of the CDR3 is 14 residues. The CDR3 DNA sequence: TGTGCCAGCAGTTTTAAACAGGGAAGGTCACCCCTCCACTTT. Its protein product is CASSFKQGRSPLHF.

This clonotype came up many times. The CDR3 reads CASSLRSGTDTQYF. As DNA, the CDR3 is TGTGCCAGCAGTTTACGGTCAGGGACGGATACGCAGTATTTT. The V call is TRBV12-3 or TRBV12-4, the J call TRBJ2-3, with D possibly being TRBD1 or TRBD2 (5 bases each). CDR3 length equals 14 residues. The ends were cut back, 2 bases at V and 6 bases at J, with 12 bases in the middle.

In this sample, this clonotype turned up a few times. The DNA of the CDR3 is TGTGCCAGCAGCCCCGACAGGGGGACGTTCTCTGGAAACACCATATATTTT. It translates to CASSPDRGTFSGNTIYF. This rearrangement joins TRBV7-9 to TRBJ1-3; 9 bases align to TRBD1. V lost 5 bases to trimming and J lost 0 bases; unmatched junction nucleotides: 8. Germline lookup yields CDR1 SEHNR and CDR2 FQNEAQ (reference sequence). The CDR3 is 17 residues long.

The CDR3 region has the DNA TGTGCCAGCAGTTACGGAAGGATCCCTCTAAATCAGCCCCAGCATTTT. Its protein product is CASSYGRIPLNQPQHF. This chain connects TRBV6-2 or TRBV6-3 to TRBJ1-5; no clear D gene. The V gene's germline CDR1 is MNHEY and CDR2 SVGEGT. The V end was cut by 2 bases, the J end by 4 bases, with 15 bases between. CDR3 length equals 16 residues.

This clonotype was detected a few times. The CDR3 is CASSLSSTGRRNTIYF. The CDR3 DNA follows: TGTGCCAGCAGTTTATCGTCGACCGGTCGGAGAAACACCATATATTTT. The chain joins TRBV27 to TRBJ1-3; the D is unclear. Germline assignment: CDR1 MNHEY and CDR2 SMNVEV (reference sequence). This CDR3 has 16 amino acids. The V and J ends lost 0 bases and 5 bases respectively, with 14 bases between them.

This clonotype occurred many times. V gene TRBV7-2 combines with J gene TRBJ2-1; maybe TRBD2 (5 bases). The CDR3 is 14 residues long. Germline V gene sequence: CDR1 SGHTA, CDR2 FQGNSA. V lost 4 bases, J lost 2 bases, and 9 bases lay in between. DNA for the CDR3: TGTGCCAGCAGCTCCCGGAGGACCTACAATGAGCAGTTCTTC. The encoded protein is CASSSRRTYNEQFF.